This entry is about one T cell receptor beta chain. The antigen it binds to is not known. No quality values exist for individual bases; no much larger clone is one base distant. TCRbeta CDR3 regions were sequenced with the immunoSEQ Assay. After extraction, genomic DNA underwent amplification by bias-controlled multiplex PCR, followed by high-throughput sequencing. The paper's data handling went like this. To quantify the absolute abundance of every unique TCRbeta CDR3 region, sequences were collapsed and filtered. T cell fraction was estimated by normalizing TCRbeta template counts to usable DNA, with usable DNA measured through amplification of reference genes found in all nucleated cells. Repertoire TCRs were annotated as SARS-CoV-2-specific by exact matching of V gene, CDR3 amino acid sequence and J gene to a known reactive TCR set. The reference SARS-CoV-2 TCR set came from MIRA and was filtered for enrichment in COVID-19-positive ImmuneCODE repertoires, removing public or cross-reactive TCRs. Using the MIRA antigens, annotated TCRs were further analysed by specific ORF or by position within an ORF. Breadth was defined as annotated unique rearrangements over total unique productive rearrangements; depth was the summed frequency of those rearrangements. TCR breadth was compared between groups using two-sided Wilcoxon rank-sum tests. TCRdb stores this immuneACCESS table with in-frame sequences only. Part of the clones is absent; in the studies checked, under half of the shortfall reflects unresolved V genes, and no reason is known for the rest. Clone size and the V and J calls come from that table; the DNA yielded D and trimming. In this sample the table shows around 250,000 clones, about 83% of which occur a single time. The ten top clones hold approximately 3% of the sample.

The treatment or condition label here, explained by the study, means: about 20 received Ad26.COV2.S at low or high dose, single or two shots; several received placebo; per-sample allocation not given. Repertoires of vaccine and placebo recipients were sequenced from samples collected on day 63 after the first injection. Between 29 July and 7 August 2020, Cohort 1b enrolled approximately 26 adults aged 18-55 years at one site in Boston, USA. Ad26.COV2.S was a replication-incompetent adenovirus type 26 vector expressing a prefusion-stabilized SARS-CoV-2 spike protein from the original Wuhan strain. This specimen comes from a study of Ad26.COV2.S vaccination and SARS-CoV-2 variants (dated by TCRdb to about 2021). In the study overall: Donors in the vaccine arm were drawn from COV1001, a phase I-IIa trial of Ad26.COV2.S in healthy adults that was multicentre, randomized, double-blind and placebo-controlled. Ad26.COV2.S was given intramuscularly at 5x10^10 or 1x10^11 viral particles, as a single shot or as two shots 56 days apart. TCRbeta repertoire sequencing was used to assess the specificity and breadth of SARS-CoV-2-reactive T cell receptors after Ad26.COV2.S vaccination. The TCR-sequenced set comprised approximately 32 samples: around 20 Ad26.COV2.S vaccine recipients, 5 placebo recipients and 8 SARS-CoV-2 convalescent individuals. Trial participants were randomized into five groups of five: low-dose or high-dose Ad26.COV2.S given once or twice, or placebo on both occasions. Investigators remained blinded to trial group allocation during experiments and outcome assessment. Overall results and qualifications from the work: Compared with placebo recipients, Ad26.COV2.S recipients showed higher spike-specific TCR breadth (P = 0.0014). According to the authors, total T cell responses may have been underestimated by the TCR breadth and depth analyses. Vaccine and placebo recipients had comparable non-spike TCR breadth, which fits with the vaccine containing only spike. After vaccination, spike-specific CD8+ and CD4+ T cell responses were reported to show substantial breadth. Comparing responses between vaccine doses or regimens was not something the study was powered to do.

As encoded in the germline V gene, CDR1 is MNHEY while CDR2 is SVGAGI. The CDR3 has 13 amino acids, counting the end cysteine and phenylalanine. The kept DNA is CDR3 alone, 39 bases in frame from the first base. The junction shows trimming of 7 bases on V and 4 bases on J, plus 13 bases between the germline ends. The sequences come from peripheral blood, collected in a trial of Ad26.COV2.S vaccine versus placebo. This TCR was sampled from a person between 18 and 60 years old who received the Ad26.COV2.S COVID-19 vaccine or a placebo. The V and J segments used are TRBV6-5 and TRBJ2-5; a weak D assignment points to TRBD1 (6 bases agree). The CDR3 protein is CASKVGAVETQYF. The nucleotide sequence reads TGTGCCAGCAAGGTGGGGGCGGTAGAGACCCAGTACTTC.